This TCR beta chain was sequenced in a study of cytomegalovirus exposure and HLA in healthy donors. The PCR contained 60 Vbeta and 13 Jbeta primers. Profiling relied on immunoSEQ multiplex PCR, and the TCRdb table lists in-frame clones only, not all of them. Of 200,000 or so clones listed, around 73% were seen once; the top ten hold nearly 3%. General study points: Several top significant clusters appeared, in a later analysis, to be linked to common viral pathogens.

For this clone: Its target is not known.

The TCR originated in a woman aged 25-40 years in good health and CMV-seronegative. Sequences were obtained from PBMCs.

DNA of the CDR3: TGTGCCAGCAGCTTGGTCCAGGGGGCCTACGAGCAGTACTTC. This sequence encodes CASSLVQGAYEQYF. V and J are TRBV5-6 and TRBJ2-5; 7 positions agree with TRBD1. The last part of the DNA fits TRBJ2-7 better; the J call may be wrong. The V gene's germline CDR1 is SGHDT and CDR2 YYEEEE. This CDR3 has 14 amino acids.